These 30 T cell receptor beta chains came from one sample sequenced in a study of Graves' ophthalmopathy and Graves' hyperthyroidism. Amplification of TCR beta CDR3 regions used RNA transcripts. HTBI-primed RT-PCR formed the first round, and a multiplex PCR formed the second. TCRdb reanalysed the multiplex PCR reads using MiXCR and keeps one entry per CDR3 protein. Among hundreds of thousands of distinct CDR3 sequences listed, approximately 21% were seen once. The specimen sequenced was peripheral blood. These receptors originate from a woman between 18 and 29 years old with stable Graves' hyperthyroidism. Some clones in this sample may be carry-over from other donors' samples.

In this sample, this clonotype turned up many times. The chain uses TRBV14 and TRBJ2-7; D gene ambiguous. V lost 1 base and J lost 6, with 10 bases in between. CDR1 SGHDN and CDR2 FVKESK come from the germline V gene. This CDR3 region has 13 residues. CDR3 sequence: CASSQAGPREQYF. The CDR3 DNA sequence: TGTGCCAGCAGCCAAGCCGGGCCGCGCGAGCAGTACTTC.

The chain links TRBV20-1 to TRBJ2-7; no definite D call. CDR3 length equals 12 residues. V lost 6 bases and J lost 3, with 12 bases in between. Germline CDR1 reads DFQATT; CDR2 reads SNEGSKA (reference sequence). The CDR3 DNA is TGCAGTGCCCTAACTGATCTCTACGAGCAGTACTTC. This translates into CSALTDLYEQYF.

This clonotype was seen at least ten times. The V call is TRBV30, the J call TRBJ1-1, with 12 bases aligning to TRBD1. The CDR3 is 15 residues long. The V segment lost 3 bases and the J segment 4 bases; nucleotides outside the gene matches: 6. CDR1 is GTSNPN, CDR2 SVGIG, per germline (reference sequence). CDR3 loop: CAWRRGTGGTTEAFF. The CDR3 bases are TGTGCCTGGAGGAGGGGGACAGGGGGCACCACTGAAGCTTTCTTT.

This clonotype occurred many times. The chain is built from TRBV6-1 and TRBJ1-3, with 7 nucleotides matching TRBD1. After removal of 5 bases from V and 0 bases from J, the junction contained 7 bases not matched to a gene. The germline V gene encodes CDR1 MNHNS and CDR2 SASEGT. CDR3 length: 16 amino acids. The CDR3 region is CASSRQGKSSGNTIYF. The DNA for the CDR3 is TGTGCCAGCAGTCGACAGGGAAAGAGCTCTGGAAACACCATATATTTT.

This CDR3 reads CSASSRIETQYF. The CDR3 DNA follows: TGCAGTGCTAGTTCCAGAATAGAGACCCAGTACTTC. The rearrangement joins TRBV20-1 to TRBJ2-5; D is unclear. Trimming took 3 bases from V and 4 from J, leaving 9 bases between them. The germline gives CDR1 DFQATT, CDR2 SNEGSKA (reference sequence). The CDR3 runs 12 residues.

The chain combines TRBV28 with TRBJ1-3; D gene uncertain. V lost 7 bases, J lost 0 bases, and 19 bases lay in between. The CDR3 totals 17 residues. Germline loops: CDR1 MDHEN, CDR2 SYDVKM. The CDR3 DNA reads TGTGCCAGCACCAATTTTGGTTCCGCCAGCTCTGGAAACACCATATATTTT. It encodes CASTNFGSASSGNTIYF.

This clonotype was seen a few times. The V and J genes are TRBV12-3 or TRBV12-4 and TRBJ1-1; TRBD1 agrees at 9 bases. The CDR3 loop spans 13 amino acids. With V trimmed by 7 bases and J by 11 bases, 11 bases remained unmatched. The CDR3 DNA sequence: TGTGCCAGCATCTACAGGGGGCAGATGGGGGCTTTCTTT. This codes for CASIYRGQMGAFF.

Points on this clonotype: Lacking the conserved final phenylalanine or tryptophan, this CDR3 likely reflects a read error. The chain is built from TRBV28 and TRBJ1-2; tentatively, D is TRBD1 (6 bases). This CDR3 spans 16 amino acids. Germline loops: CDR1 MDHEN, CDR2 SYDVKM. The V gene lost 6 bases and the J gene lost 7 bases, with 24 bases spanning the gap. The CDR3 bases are TGTGCCAGCAGCCCTCTTACGGGGGGAGGGGGTAGTGGCTACACCGTC. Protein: CASSPLTGGGGSGYTV.

The chain's CDR3 is CAGQQGRNEQYF. The DNA for the CDR3 is TGTGCCGGGCAACAGGGGAGAAACGAGCAGTACTTC. The chain has TRBV6-1 and TRBJ2-7; 7 positions agree with TRBD1. The germline CDR1 and CDR2 sequences are MNHNS and SASEGT. The junction had 9 bases not matched to a gene; V was cut back by 11 bases and J by 5 bases. The CDR3 extends over 12 amino acids.

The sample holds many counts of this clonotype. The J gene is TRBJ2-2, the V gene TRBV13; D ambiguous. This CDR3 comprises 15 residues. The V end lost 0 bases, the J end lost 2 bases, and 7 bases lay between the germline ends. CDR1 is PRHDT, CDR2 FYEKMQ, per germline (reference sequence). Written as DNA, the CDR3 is TGTGCCAGCAGCTTAGGGGGATTCAACACCGGGGAGCTGTTTTTT. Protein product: CASSLGGFNTGELFF. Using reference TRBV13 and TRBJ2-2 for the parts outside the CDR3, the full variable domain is AAGVIQSPRHLIKEKRETATLKCYPIPRHDTVYWYQQGPGQDPQFLISFYEKMQSDKGSIPDRFSAQQFSDYHSELNMSSLELGDSALYFCASSLGGFNTGELFFGEGSRLTVL.

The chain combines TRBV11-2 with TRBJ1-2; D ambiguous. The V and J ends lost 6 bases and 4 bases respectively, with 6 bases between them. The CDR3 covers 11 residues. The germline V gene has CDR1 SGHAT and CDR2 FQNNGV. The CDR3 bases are TGTGCCAGCAGACGGCTCTATGGCTACACCTTC. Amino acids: CASRRLYGYTF. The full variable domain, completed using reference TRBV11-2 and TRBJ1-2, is EAGVAQSPRYKIIEKRQSVAFWCNPISGHATLYWYQQILGQGPKLLIQFQNNGVVDDSQLPKDRFSAERLKGVDSTLKIQPAKLEDSAVYLCASRRLYGYTFGSGTRLTVV.

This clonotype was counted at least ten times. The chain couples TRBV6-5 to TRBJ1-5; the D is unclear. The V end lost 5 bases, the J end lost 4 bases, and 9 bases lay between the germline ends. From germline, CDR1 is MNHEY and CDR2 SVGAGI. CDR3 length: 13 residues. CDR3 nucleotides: TGTGCCAGCAGTACTCGGAAAAATCAGCCCCAGCATTTT. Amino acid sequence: CASSTRKNQPQHF.

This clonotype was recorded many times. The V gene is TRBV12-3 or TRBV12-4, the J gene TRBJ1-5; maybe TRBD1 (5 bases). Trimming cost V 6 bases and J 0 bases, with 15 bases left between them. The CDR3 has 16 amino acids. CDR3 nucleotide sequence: TGTGCCAGCAGGAGGCAGGGAGAAGATAGCAATCAGCCCCAGCATTTT. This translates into CASRRQGEDSNQPQHF.

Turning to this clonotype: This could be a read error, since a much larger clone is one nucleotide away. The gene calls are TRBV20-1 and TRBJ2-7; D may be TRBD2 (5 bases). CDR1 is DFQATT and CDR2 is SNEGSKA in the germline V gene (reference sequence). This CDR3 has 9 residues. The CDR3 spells CSARKRLPF. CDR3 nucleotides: TGCAGTGCTAGAAAGCGGCTCCCCTTC.

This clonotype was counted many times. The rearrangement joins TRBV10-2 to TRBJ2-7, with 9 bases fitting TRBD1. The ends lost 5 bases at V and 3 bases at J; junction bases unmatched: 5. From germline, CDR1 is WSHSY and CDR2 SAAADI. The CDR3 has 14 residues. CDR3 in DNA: TGCGCCAGCAGTCCCGGGACAGGGTTCTACGAGCAGTACTTC. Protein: CASSPGTGFYEQYF.

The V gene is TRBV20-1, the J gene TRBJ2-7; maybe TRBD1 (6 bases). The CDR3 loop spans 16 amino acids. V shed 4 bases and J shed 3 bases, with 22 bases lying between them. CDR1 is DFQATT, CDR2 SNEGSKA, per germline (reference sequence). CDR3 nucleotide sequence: TGCAGTGCTAAGGGGGTCGCGGCAGAGGATTTCTACGAGCAGTACTTC. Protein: CSAKGVAAEDFYEQYF.

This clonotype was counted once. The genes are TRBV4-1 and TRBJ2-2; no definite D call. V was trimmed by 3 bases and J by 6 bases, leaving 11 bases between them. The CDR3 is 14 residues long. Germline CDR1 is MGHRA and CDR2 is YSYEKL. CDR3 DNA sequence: TGCGCCAGCAGCCAGCCCGTAGAATCCGGGGAGCTGTTTTTT. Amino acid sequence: CASSQPVESGELFF.

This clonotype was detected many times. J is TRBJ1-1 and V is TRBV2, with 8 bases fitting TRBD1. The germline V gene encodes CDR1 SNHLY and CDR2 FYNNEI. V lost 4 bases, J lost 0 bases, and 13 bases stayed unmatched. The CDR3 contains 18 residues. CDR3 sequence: CASSVGVGTGNMNTEAFF. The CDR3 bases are TGTGCCAGCAGTGTTGGTGTGGGGACAGGTAACATGAACACTGAAGCTTTCTTT.

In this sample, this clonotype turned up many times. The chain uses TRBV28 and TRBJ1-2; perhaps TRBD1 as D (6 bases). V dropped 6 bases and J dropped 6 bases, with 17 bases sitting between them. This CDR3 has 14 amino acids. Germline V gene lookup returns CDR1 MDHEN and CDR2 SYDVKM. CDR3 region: CASSPVVGADGYTF. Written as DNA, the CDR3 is TGTGCCAGCAGCCCTGTGGTGGGGGCGGATGGCTACACCTTC.

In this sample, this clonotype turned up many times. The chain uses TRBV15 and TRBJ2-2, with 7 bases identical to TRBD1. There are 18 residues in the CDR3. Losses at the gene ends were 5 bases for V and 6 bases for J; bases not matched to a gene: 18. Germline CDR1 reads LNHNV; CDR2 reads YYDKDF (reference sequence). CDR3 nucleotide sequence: TGTGCCACCAGCCGAGGAATGACAGGGTGGCAAGCACCCGGGGAGCTGTTTTTT. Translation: CATSRGMTGWQAPGELFF.

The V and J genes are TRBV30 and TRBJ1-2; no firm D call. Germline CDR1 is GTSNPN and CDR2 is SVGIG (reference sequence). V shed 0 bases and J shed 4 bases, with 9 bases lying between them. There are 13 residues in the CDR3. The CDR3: CAWSVEGSYGYTF. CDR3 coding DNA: TGTGCCTGGAGTGTTGAGGGAAGCTATGGCTACACCTTC.

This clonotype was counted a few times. The CDR3 sequence is CASSQGFPYEQYF. The CDR3 DNA reads as TGTGCCAGCTCCCAAGGGTTCCCCTACGAGCAGTACTTC. The rearrangement joins TRBV28 to TRBJ2-7; D call uncertain. The germline gives CDR1 MDHEN, CDR2 SYDVKM. The V and J ends lost 8 bases and 2 bases respectively, with 13 bases between them. The length of the CDR3 is 13 residues.

CDR3 in amino acids: CASRVAGGYPSGANVLTF. DNA of the CDR3: TGTGCCAGCAGGGTCGCCGGAGGGTACCCCTCTGGGGCCAACGTCCTGACTTTC. The V call is TRBV12-3 or TRBV12-4, the J call TRBJ2-6, with D possibly TRBD2 on 6 matching bases. The germline V and J ends were trimmed by 6 bases and 0 bases, with 18 bases remaining between them. CDR3 size: 18 residues.

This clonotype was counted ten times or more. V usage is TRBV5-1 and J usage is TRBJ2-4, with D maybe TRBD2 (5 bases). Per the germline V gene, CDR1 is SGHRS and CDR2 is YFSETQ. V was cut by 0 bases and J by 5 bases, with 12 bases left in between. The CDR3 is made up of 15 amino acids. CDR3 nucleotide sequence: TGCGCCAGCAGCTTGGTAGCGACGGGCGAAAACATTCAGTACTTC. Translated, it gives CASSLVATGENIQYF.

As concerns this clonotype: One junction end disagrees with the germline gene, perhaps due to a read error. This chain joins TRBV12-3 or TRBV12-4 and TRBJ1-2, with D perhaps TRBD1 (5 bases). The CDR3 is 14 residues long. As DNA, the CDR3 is TGTGCCAGCAACACCCCGACGGGGGTGAATGGCAACACCTTC. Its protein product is CASNTPTGVNGNTF.

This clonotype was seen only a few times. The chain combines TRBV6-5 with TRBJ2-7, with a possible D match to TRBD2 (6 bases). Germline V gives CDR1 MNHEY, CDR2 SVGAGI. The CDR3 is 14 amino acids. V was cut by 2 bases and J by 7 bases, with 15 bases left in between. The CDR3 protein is CASSYDSRGGEQYF. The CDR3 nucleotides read TGTGCCAGCAGTTACGACTCGAGGGGAGGAGAGCAGTACTTC.

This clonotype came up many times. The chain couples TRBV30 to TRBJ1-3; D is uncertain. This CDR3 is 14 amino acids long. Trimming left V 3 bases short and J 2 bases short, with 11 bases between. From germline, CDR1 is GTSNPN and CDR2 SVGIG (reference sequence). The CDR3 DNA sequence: TGTGCCTGGAGCAGGACCGCGACTGGAAACACCATATATTTT. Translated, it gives CAWSRTATGNTIYF. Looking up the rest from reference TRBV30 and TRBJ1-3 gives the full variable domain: SQTIHQWPATLVQPVGSPLSLECTVEGTSNPNLYWYRQAAGRGLQLLFYSVGIGQISSEVPQNLSASRPQDRQFILSSKKLLLSDSGFYLCAWSRTATGNTIYFGEGSWLTVV.

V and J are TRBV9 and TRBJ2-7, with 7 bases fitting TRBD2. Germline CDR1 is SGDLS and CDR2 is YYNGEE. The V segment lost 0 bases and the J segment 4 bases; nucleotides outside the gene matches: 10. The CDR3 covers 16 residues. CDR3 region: CASSVDPAGAGYEQYF. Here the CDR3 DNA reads TGTGCCAGCAGCGTAGATCCGGCGGGAGCTGGTTACGAGCAGTACTTC.

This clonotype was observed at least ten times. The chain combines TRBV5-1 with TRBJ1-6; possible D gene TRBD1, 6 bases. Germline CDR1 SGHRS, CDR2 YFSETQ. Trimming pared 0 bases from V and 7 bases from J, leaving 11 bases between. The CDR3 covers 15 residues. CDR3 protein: CASSLVRGENSPLHF. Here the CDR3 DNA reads TGCGCCAGCAGCTTGGTCAGGGGAGAGAATTCACCCCTCCACTTT.

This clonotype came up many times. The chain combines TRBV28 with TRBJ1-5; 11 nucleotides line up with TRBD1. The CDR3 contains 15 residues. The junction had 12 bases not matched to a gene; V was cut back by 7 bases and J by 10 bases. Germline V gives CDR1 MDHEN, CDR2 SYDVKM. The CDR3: CASTDRGQGVGPQHF. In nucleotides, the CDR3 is TGTGCCAGCACCGATAGGGGACAGGGGGTTGGTCCCCAGCATTTT.